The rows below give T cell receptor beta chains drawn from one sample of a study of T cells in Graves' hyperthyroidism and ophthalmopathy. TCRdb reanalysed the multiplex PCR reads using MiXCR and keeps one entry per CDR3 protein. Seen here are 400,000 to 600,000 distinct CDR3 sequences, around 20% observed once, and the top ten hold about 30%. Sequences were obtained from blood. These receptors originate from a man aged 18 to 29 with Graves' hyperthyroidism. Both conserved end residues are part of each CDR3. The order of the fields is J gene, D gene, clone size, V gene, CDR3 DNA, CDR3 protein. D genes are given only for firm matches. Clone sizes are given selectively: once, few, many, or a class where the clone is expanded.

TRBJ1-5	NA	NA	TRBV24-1	TGTGCCACCAGTGAGGCTGACAGGCCGATCCAGCATTTT	CATSEADRPIQHF
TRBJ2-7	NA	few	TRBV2	TGTGCCAGCACCTTTGGGACCAGCGAGCAGTACTTC	CASTFGTSEQYF
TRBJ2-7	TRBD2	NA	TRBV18	TGTGCCAGCTCACCACCCCTGCGGGGGGGAGACGAGCAGTACTTC	CASSPPLRGGDEQYF
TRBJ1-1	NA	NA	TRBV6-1	TGTGCCAGCATCCTTACCCTACTGGCCAGGGGCGCGACTGAAGCTTTCTTT	CASILTLLARGATEAFF
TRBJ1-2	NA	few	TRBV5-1	TGCGCCAGCAGCTCTAAACGGGGGGGACCTAACTATGGCTACACCTTC	CASSSKRGGPNYGYTF
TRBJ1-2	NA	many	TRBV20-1	TGCAGTGCTAGCAATGGCGTGGGCTACACCTTC	CSASNGVGYTF
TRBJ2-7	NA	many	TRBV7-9	TGTGCCAGCAGCTCAACAGACGGCTACGAGCAGTACTTC	CASSSTDGYEQYF
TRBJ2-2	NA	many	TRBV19	TGTGCCAGTAAACCACAGGGCGCGAACACCGGGGAGCTGTTTTTT	CASKPQGANTGELFF
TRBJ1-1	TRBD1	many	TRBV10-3	TGTGCCATCAGGCCCCGGACAGGGAACACTGAAGCTTTCTTT	CAIRPRTGNTEAFF
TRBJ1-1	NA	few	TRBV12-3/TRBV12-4	TGTGCCAGCAGTTCAGGCGGCTTTATGAACACTGAAGCTTTCTTT	CASSSGGFMNTEAFF
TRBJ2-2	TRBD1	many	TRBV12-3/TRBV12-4	TGTGCCAGCAGTTTCGTCACAGGGGAAACCGGGGAGCTGTTTTTT	CASSFVTGETGELFF
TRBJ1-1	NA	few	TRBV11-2	TGTGCCAGCGTCCTTCTGGGCACTGAAGCTTTCTTT	CASVLLGTEAFF
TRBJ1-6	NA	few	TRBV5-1	TGCGCCAGCAGACCGGGGGATAATTCACCCCTCCACTTT	CASRPGDNSPLHF
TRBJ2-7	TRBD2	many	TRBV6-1	TGTGCCAGCAGTGAACGCGGCGGGAGCTCCTACGAGCAGTACTTC	CASSERGGSSYEQYF
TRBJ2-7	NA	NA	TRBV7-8	TGTGCCAGCAGCTTAATCGTTAAAGCAACCGGAGAGCAGTACTTC	CASSLIVKATGEQYF
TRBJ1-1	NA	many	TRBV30	TGTGCCTGGAGTGTAGAAAGTGGGACTGAAGCTTTCTTT	CAWSVESGTEAFF
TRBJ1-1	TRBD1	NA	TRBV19	TGTGCCAGTAGGGGACAGGGGGTACTCACTGAAGCTTTCTTT	CASRGQGVLTEAFF
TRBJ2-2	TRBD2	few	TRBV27	TGTGCCAGCACCGGGACTAGCGGGGCTGCCGGGGAGCTGTTTTTT	CASTGTSGAAGELFF
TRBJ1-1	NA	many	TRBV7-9	TGTGCCAGCAGCCTCGCGGTCCAAGGTAACACTGAAGCTTTCTTT	CASSLAVQGNTEAFF
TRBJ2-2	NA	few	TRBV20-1	TGCAGTGCTAGTAGGGGGGACTACACCGGGGAGCTGTTTTTT	CSASRGDYTGELFF